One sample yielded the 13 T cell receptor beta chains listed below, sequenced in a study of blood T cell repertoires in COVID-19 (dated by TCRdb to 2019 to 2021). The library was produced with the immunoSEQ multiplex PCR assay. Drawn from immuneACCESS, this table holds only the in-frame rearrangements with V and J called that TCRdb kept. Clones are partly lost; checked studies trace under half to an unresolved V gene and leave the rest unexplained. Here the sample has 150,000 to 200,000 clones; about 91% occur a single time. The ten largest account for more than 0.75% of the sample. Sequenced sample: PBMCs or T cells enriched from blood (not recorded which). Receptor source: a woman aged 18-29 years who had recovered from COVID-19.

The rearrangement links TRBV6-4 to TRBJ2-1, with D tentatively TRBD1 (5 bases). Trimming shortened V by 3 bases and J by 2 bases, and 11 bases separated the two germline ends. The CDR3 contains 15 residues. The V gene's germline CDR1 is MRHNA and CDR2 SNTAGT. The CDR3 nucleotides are TGTGCCAGCAGTGAAGGGGCAGATGCCTACAATGAGCAGTTCTTC. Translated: CASSEGADAYNEQFF.

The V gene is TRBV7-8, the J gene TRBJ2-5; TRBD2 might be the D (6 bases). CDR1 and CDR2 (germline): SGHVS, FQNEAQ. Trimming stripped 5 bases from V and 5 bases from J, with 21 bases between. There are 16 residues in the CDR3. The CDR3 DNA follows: TGTGCCAGCAGCAGTAGGACTACCCCCAGTTGGGAGACCCAGTACTTC. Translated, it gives CASSSRTTPSWETQYF.

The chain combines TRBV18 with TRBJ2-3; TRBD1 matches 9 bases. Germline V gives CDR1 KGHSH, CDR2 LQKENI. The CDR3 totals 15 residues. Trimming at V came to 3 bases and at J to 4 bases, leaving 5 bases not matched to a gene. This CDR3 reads CASSPWTGEADTQYF. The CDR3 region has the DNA TGTGCCAGCTCACCTTGGACAGGGGAAGCAGATACGCAGTATTTT.

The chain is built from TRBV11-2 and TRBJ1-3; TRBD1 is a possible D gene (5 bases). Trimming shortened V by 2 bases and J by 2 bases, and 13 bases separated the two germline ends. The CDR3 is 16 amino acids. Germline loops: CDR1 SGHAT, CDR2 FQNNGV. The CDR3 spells CASSLPSRVAGNTIYF. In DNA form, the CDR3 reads TGTGCCAGCAGCTTACCCTCCAGGGTGGCTGGAAACACCATATATTTT.

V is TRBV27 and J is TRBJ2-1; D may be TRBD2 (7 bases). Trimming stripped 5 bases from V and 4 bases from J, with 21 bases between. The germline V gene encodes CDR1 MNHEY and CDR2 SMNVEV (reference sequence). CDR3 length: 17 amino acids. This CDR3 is CASSPLAGASGYNEQFF. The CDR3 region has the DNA TGTGCCAGCAGTCCCTTGGCGGGGGCTAGCGGTTACAATGAGCAGTTCTTC.

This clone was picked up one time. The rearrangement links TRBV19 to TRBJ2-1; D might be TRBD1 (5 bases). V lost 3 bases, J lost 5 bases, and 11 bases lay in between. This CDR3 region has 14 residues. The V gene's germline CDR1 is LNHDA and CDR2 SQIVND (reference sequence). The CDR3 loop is CASSIVAGNNEQFF. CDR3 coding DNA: TGTGCCAGTAGTATCGTCGCAGGGAACAATGAGCAGTTCTTC.

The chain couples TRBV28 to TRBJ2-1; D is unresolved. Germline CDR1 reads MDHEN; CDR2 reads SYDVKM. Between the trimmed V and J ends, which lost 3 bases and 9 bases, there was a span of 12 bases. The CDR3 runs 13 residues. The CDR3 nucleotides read TGTGCCAGCAGTTTTACCCCGAACAGTGAGCAGTTCTTC. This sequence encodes CASSFTPNSEQFF. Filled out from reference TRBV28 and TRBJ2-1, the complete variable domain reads DVKVTQSSRYLVKRTGEKVFLECVQDMDHENMFWYRQDPGLGLRLIYFSYDVKMKEKGDIPEGYSVSREKKERFSLILESASTNQTSMYLCASSFTPNSEQFFGPGTRLTVL.

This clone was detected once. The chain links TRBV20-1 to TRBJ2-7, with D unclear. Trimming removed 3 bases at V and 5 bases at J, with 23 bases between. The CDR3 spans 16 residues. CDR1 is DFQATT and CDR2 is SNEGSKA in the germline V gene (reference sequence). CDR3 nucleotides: TGCAGTGCTAGTCTTCTCCTAAAGGCTAGTCCCCACGAGCAGTACTTC. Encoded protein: CSASLLLKASPHEQYF.

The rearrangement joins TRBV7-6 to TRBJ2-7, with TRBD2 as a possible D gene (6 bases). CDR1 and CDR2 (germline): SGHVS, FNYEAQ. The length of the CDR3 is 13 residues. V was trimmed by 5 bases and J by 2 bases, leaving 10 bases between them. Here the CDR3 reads CASSNSGTYEQYF. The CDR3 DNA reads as TGTGCCAGCAGCAATAGCGGTACCTACGAGCAGTACTTC.

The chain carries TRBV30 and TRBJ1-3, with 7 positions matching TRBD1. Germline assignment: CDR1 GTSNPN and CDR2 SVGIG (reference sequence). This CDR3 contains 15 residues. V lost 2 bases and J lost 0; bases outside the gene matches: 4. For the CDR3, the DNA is TGTGCCTGGAGTAGACAGGGAGTCTCTGGAAACACCATATATTTT. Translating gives CAWSRQGVSGNTIYF.

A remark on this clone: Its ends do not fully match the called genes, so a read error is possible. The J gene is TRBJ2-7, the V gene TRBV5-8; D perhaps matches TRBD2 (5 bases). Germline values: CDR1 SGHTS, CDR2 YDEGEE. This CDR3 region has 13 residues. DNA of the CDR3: TGTGCCAGCAGAAACCCGGGGTCCTACGGGCAGTACTTC. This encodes CASRNPGSYGQYF.

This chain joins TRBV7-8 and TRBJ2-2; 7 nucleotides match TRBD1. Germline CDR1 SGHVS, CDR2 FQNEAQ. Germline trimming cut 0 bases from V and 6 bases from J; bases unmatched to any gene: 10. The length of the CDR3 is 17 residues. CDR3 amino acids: CASSLARQGVLPGELFF. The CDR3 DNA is TGTGCCAGCAGCTTAGCGCGGCAGGGGGTCCTCCCCGGGGAGCTGTTTTTT.

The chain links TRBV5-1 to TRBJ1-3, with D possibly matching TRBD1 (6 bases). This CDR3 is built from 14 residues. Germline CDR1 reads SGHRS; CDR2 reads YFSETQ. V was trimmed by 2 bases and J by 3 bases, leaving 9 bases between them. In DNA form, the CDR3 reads TGCGCCAGCAGCTTAACAGGGAATGGAAACACCATATATTTT. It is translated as CASSLTGNGNTIYF.